This T cell receptor (beta chain) originates from a study of shared clonotypes between healthy human individuals. General study results and limits: What limited the represented genetic and exposure-history diversity was the small number of donors.

CD45RO-negative cells were positively selected for CCR7, leaving out terminally differentiated effector memory CD45RA+ cells. Those who donated, Caucasian adults without exception, all lived in Nashville, Tennessee. Assay: immunoSEQ multiplex PCR; the TCRdb copy retains only in-frame clones and omits some. The sample shows some 2.1 million clones, about 95% of them seen only once. The CDR3 is made up of 12 amino acids. Deletions cut 7 bases from V and 0 bases from J, with 4 bases between. Per germline, CDR1 MRHNA and CDR2 SNTAGT. This clone was seen more than once but under ten times. Its antigen is currently unknown.

The TCR sequence derives from a man aged 18 to 30 in good health. The V call is TRBV6-4, the J call TRBJ1-3; D unresolved. Specimen: naive CD8+ T cells sorted from blood. The DNA for the CDR3 is TGTGCCAGCAATCCCTCTGGAAACACCATATATTTT. It is translated as CASNPSGNTIYF.